The T cell receptor beta chain under discussion was sequenced for a study of CD4+ T cells in melanoma. Per germline, CDR1 MNHEY and CDR2 SVGAGI. The CDR3 covers 13 residues. General study points: Neoantigen-specific CD4+ T cells in melanoma reportedly had diverse differentiation states.

Method: immunoSEQ multiplex PCR; TCRdb's copy keeps in-frame clones and lacks some. The table records about 21,000 clones, around 80% of them present only once. About this clone: Its target is unknown.

The sample comprised cells from a culture (not recorded whether cultured in vitro). The chain uses TRBV6-5 and TRBJ1-1; D not resolved. The receptor was derived from a human donor with melanoma. The CDR3 region is CAARRTVNTEAFF. CDR3 in DNA: TGTGCAGCACGGAGAACAGTAAACACTGAAGCTTTCTTT.